What follows are 6 T cell receptor beta chains derived from one specimen sequenced in a study of cytomegalovirus exposure and HLA in healthy donors. PCR used 60 Vbeta primers and 13 Jbeta primers. The data were produced by immunoSEQ multiplex PCR, yet TCRdb's version contains in-frame clones alone and is incomplete. Among 150,000 or so clones listed, around 81% were seen once. The sample was PBMCs. Receptors originate from a woman aged 40 to 50 in good health and CMV-seropositive.

In this sample, this clone turned up a few times. The chain combines TRBV28 with TRBJ2-2; 9 bases are shared with TRBD2. Germline CDR1 and CDR2: MDHEN and SYDVKM. The junction had 19 bases not matched to a gene; V was cut back by 8 bases and J by 0 bases. The CDR3 runs 20 residues. The CDR3 nucleotides read TGTGCCAGCTCCGGGTTGGGACTAGCCCTAATCAGCGCGAACACCGGGGAGCTGTTTTTT. It is translated as CASSGLGLALISANTGELFF.

The chain joins TRBV19 to TRBJ2-3; TRBD2 agrees at 8 bases. The CDR3 consists of 17 residues. V was clipped by 3 bases and J by 4 bases; unmatched bases: 12. Germline CDR1 LNHDA, CDR2 SQIVND (reference sequence). The CDR3, as DNA: TGTGCCAGTAGTATTTCTTCCGGGAGGGTTGTCCCAGATACGCAGTATTTT. Translation: CASSISSGRVVPDTQYF.

This clone has only one observation. J is TRBJ2-5 and V is TRBV18, with 7 bases aligning to TRBD1. Germline-derived CDR1 and CDR2 are KGHSH and LQKENI. The CDR3 loop spans 13 amino acids. The trim removed 4 bases at V and 3 bases at J, leaving 2 bases unmatched. This CDR3 is CASSRQGEETQYF. In DNA, the CDR3 is TGTGCCAGCTCACGGCAGGGGGAAGAGACCCAGTACTTC.

The chain recombines TRBV28 with TRBJ1-2; 7 bases fit TRBD1. This CDR3 is 13 amino acids long. Germline V gives CDR1 MDHEN, CDR2 SYDVKM. V was clipped by 6 bases and J by 7 bases; unmatched bases: 8. This chain's CDR3 is CASSRSGTAGYTF. The CDR3 nucleotides read TGTGCCAGCAGCCGCTCGGGGACAGCTGGCTACACCTTC.

The V call is TRBV2, the J call TRBJ2-7, with 8 bases lining up with TRBD1. The V segment lost 7 bases and the J segment 4 bases; nucleotides outside the gene matches: 9. Germline lookup yields CDR1 SNHLY and CDR2 FYNNEI. This CDR3 contains 14 residues. The DNA for the CDR3 is TGTGCCAGCAAAGTCCGGGACAGGAGTTACGAGCAGTACTTC. Its translation: CASKVRDRSYEQYF. Looking up the rest from reference TRBV2 and TRBJ2-7 gives the full variable domain: EPEVTQTPSHQVTQMGQEVILRCVPISNHLYFYWYRQILGQKVEFLVSFYNNEISEKSEIFDDQFSVERPDGSNFTLKIRSTKLEDSAMYFCASKVRDRSYEQYFGPGTRLTVT.

V and J are TRBV11-3 and TRBJ2-7; D is possibly TRBD2 (6 bases). This CDR3 region has 15 residues. Germline V gene sequence: CDR1 SGHNT, CDR2 YENEEA. Between the trimmed V and J ends, which lost 2 bases and 1 base, there was a span of 12 bases. CDR3 nucleotide sequence: TGTGCCAGCAGCTTATGGCTAGCGTATTCCTACGAGCAGTACTTC. Translating it yields CASSLWLAYSYEQYF.